This is a list of T cell receptor beta chains from one sample in a study of T cell repertoires in cytomegalovirus infection. TCRdb analysed the reads with MiXCR anew, one entry per CDR3 protein. The sample holds about 530,000 distinct CDR3 sequences, more than 25% seen once. What was sequenced was PBMCs. These receptors originate from a human donor in good health (CMV status not recorded). Some clones in this sample may be carry-over from other donors' samples. Each CDR3 is given with its conserved first and last residue. The D gene is left open where the match is weak. Clone size is shown for a subset of rows, as once, few, many or a class of expanded clone.

CDR3nt: TGCGCCAGCAGTGAGGGACAGGGGGACATTCAGTACTTC
CDR3aa: CASSEGQGDIQYF
abundance: .
j_gene: TRBJ2-4
d_gene: TRBD1
v_gene: TRBV10-1
len: 13

CDR3nt: TGTGCCAGCAGCTTATATACAGTGCCTGGAAACACCATATATTTT
CDR3aa: CASSLYTVPGNTIYF
abundance: many
j_gene: TRBJ1-3
d_gene: .
v_gene: TRBV7-9
len: 15

CDR3nt: TGTGCTAGTGGTTCCTGGACTAGCGGCCTCGGGACCCAGTACTTC
CDR3aa: CASGSWTSGLGTQYF
abundance: few
j_gene: TRBJ2-5
d_gene: TRBD2
v_gene: TRBV12-5
len: 15

CDR3nt: TGCGCCAGCAGCCAAGATAATGTACAGGCTCGAACTTTC
CDR3aa: CASSQDNVQARTF
abundance: many
j_gene: TRBJ2-6
d_gene: .
v_gene: TRBV4-1
len: 13

CDR3nt: TGTGCCAGCAGCCGCGCATCAGACGTTAACTATGGCTACACCTTC
CDR3aa: CASSRASDVNYGYTF
abundance: .
j_gene: TRBJ1-2
d_gene: .
v_gene: TRBV7-2
len: 15

CDR3nt: TGCAGTGCTAGTGGGTGGGTCGGGGACAGGGGGGGGCATCAGCCCCAGCATTTT
CDR3aa: CSASGWVGDRGGHQPQHF
abundance: .
j_gene: TRBJ1-5
d_gene: TRBD1
v_gene: TRBV20-1
len: 18

CDR3nt: TGTGCCAGCAGGATGACAGGAGGAACTGAAGCTTTCTTT
CDR3aa: CASRMTGGTEAFF
abundance: .
j_gene: TRBJ1-1
d_gene: .
v_gene: TRBV27
len: 13

CDR3nt: TGTGCCAGTAGGAAAGGGGCCCCTTCTGGGGCCAACGTCCTGACTTTC
CDR3aa: CASRKGAPSGANVLTF
abundance: .
j_gene: TRBJ2-6
d_gene: .
v_gene: TRBV19
len: 16

CDR3nt: TGCAGTGCAACGCGGGACGGTCATAGCAATCAGCCCCAGCATTTT
CDR3aa: CSATRDGHSNQPQHF
abundance: .
j_gene: TRBJ1-5
d_gene: .
v_gene: TRBV20-1
len: 15

CDR3nt: TGTGCCAGCAGCTTAAACCCCGGGACAGGGTTGGTCGGGGAGCTGTTTTTT
CDR3aa: CASSLNPGTGLVGELFF
abundance: many
j_gene: TRBJ2-2
d_gene: TRBD1
v_gene: TRBV7-3
len: 17

CDR3nt: TGTGCCAGCAGTCCAACAGGGGAGAGGAGGAAAGCTTTCTTT
CDR3aa: CASSPTGERRKAFF
abundance: many
j_gene: TRBJ1-1
d_gene: TRBD1
v_gene: TRBV12-3/TRBV12-4
len: 14

CDR3nt: TGTGCTAGTGGCCCGGGACTAGCGGGACCAGAGACCCAGTACTTC
CDR3aa: CASGPGLAGPETQYF
abundance: .
j_gene: TRBJ2-5
d_gene: TRBD2
v_gene: TRBV12-5
len: 15

CDR3nt: TGTGCTAGTGGTCGGGACAGTAACTACGAGCAGTACTTC
CDR3aa: CASGRDSNYEQYF
abundance: once
j_gene: TRBJ2-7
d_gene: TRBD1
v_gene: TRBV12-5
len: 13

CDR3nt: TGCGCCAGCAGCCAAGACCTACGGGAGCAGTTCTTC
CDR3aa: CASSQDLREQFF
abundance: .
j_gene: TRBJ2-1
d_gene: .
v_gene: TRBV4-1
len: 12

CDR3nt: TGTGCCAGTAGTATACTATCCCTTTCCTACAATGAGCAGTTCTTC
CDR3aa: CASSILSLSYNEQFF
abundance: few
j_gene: TRBJ2-1
d_gene: .
v_gene: TRBV19
len: 15

CDR3nt: TGCAGTGCTAGTAACCCGGGGGATACGGGCACAGATACGCAGTATTTT
CDR3aa: CSASNPGDTGTDTQYF
abundance: .
j_gene: TRBJ2-3
d_gene: .
v_gene: TRBV20-1
len: 16

CDR3nt: TGCGCCAGCAGCCAAGAATGGGACTATTCGCATGAGCAGTTCTTC
CDR3aa: CASSQEWDYSHEQFF
abundance: .
j_gene: TRBJ2-1
d_gene: TRBD2
v_gene: TRBV4-3
len: 15

CDR3nt: TGTGCCAGCAGGGGCCAGTCGTTTGTGGCGTCCTATGGCTACACCTTC
CDR3aa: CASRGQSFVASYGYTF
abundance: few
j_gene: TRBJ1-2
d_gene: .
v_gene: TRBV6-5
len: 16

CDR3nt: TGCGCCAGCAGCCAAGTCTACGGAACTAGCACAGATACGCAGTATTTT
CDR3aa: CASSQVYGTSTDTQYF
abundance: .
j_gene: TRBJ2-3
d_gene: .
v_gene: TRBV4-1
len: 16

CDR3nt: TGCAGCGTTGCGGCTGGGAACAATGAGCAGTTCTTC
CDR3aa: CSVAAGNNEQFF
abundance: few
j_gene: TRBJ2-1
d_gene: .
v_gene: TRBV29-1
len: 12

CDR3nt: TGTGCCAGCAGTTTAGCATACTGGACTAGCGGGAGCTTAAGGGCCTACAATGAGCAGTTCTTC
CDR3aa: CASSLAYWTSGSLRAYNEQFF
abundance: .
j_gene: TRBJ2-1
d_gene: TRBD2
v_gene: TRBV12-3/TRBV12-4
len: 21

CDR3nt: TGTGCCAGCAGTACTGACAGGGTCGGCAATCAGCCCCAGCATTTT
CDR3aa: CASSTDRVGNQPQHF
abundance: .
j_gene: TRBJ1-5
d_gene: TRBD1
v_gene: TRBV2
len: 15

CDR3nt: TGTGCCAGCAGCGCACAACCGGGCCCTTCCGTCTTT
CDR3aa: CASSAQPGPSVF
abundance: many
j_gene: TRBJ1-6
d_gene: .
v_gene: TRBV7-9
len: 12

CDR3nt: TGTGCCAGCAGCGGAAGTGCACCGGGACAGGGGGCGTTCGGTGGCGATACGCAGTATTTT
CDR3aa: CASSGSAPGQGAFGGDTQYF
abundance: .
j_gene: TRBJ2-3
d_gene: TRBD1
v_gene: TRBV11-3
len: 20

CDR3nt: TGTGCCAGCAGCTTATCTGGGACTAGCAGGACCAATGAGCAGTTCTTC
CDR3aa: CASSLSGTSRTNEQFF
abundance: few
j_gene: TRBJ2-1
d_gene: TRBD2
v_gene: TRBV7-3
len: 16

CDR3nt: TGTGCCAGCAGCCGAGGGACAGGGATTAGCACAGATACGCAGTATTTT
CDR3aa: CASSRGTGISTDTQYF
abundance: .
j_gene: TRBJ2-3
d_gene: TRBD1
v_gene: TRBV28
len: 16

CDR3nt: TGTGCCAGCAGTTCCGAAGCCGACAGGGGCCAAGGCGACACTGAAGCTTTCTTT
CDR3aa: CASSSEADRGQGDTEAFF
abundance: .
j_gene: TRBJ1-1
d_gene: TRBD1
v_gene: TRBV12-3/TRBV12-4
len: 18

CDR3nt: TGTGCCAGCAGCTTAGGGGCCCCCTCTGGAAACACCATATATTTT
CDR3aa: CASSLGAPSGNTIYF
abundance: few
j_gene: TRBJ1-3
d_gene: .
v_gene: TRBV7-2
len: 15

CDR3nt: TGCGCCAGCAGCCAAGACCGGGGAGATACGCAGTATTTT
CDR3aa: CASSQDRGDTQYF
abundance: many
j_gene: TRBJ2-3
d_gene: .
v_gene: TRBV4-3
len: 13

CDR3nt: TGTGCCAGCAGCATACCACAGGGGGGAACTAATTCACCCCTCCACTTT
CDR3aa: CASSIPQGGTNSPLHF
abundance: many
j_gene: TRBJ1-6
d_gene: TRBD1
v_gene: TRBV7-2
len: 16

CDR3nt: TGTGCCAGCAGTTACGTGTCTAGCGGGAGTAATGAGCAGTTCTTC
CDR3aa: CASSYVSSGSNEQFF
abundance: few
j_gene: TRBJ2-1
d_gene: TRBD2
v_gene: TRBV6-5
len: 15

CDR3nt: TGCGCCAGCAGCCAGGTGGATCTCCTGAGCTCCTACAATGAGCAGTTCTTC
CDR3aa: CASSQVDLLSSYNEQFF
abundance: few
j_gene: TRBJ2-1
d_gene: .
v_gene: TRBV4-3
len: 17

CDR3nt: TGTGCCACCAGTGATTTGAGGGAAGATTATCGACAGGAAAGAGGCCAAGCTTTCTTT
CDR3aa: CATSDLREDYRQERGQAFF
abundance: few
j_gene: TRBJ1-1
d_gene: .
v_gene: TRBV24-1
len: 19

CDR3nt: TGTGCCAGCAGCTCCAAGACAGGGAACGAGCAGTACTTC
CDR3aa: CASSSKTGNEQYF
abundance: many
j_gene: TRBJ2-7
d_gene: TRBD1
v_gene: TRBV7-8
len: 13

CDR3nt: TGTGCCAGCTCACCACCGGAGGGTCTCTCCGAGCAGTACTTC
CDR3aa: CASSPPEGLSEQYF
abundance: few
j_gene: TRBJ2-7
d_gene: .
v_gene: TRBV18
len: 14

CDR3nt: TGTGCCAGCAGCTTGGCGCCTAGCGGGAGGGTTGAGCAGTTCTTC
CDR3aa: CASSLAPSGRVEQFF
abundance: few
j_gene: TRBJ2-1
d_gene: TRBD2
v_gene: TRBV5-5
len: 15

CDR3nt: TGTGCCAGCAGCCGAACCGGGACGGAGACCTACAATGAGCAGTTCTTC
CDR3aa: CASSRTGTETYNEQFF
abundance: few
j_gene: TRBJ2-1
d_gene: .
v_gene: TRBV7-9
len: 16

CDR3nt: TGTGCCAGCAGCGTAGTAGGTCCGACAGGGGTGAGGACTGAAGCTTTCTTT
CDR3aa: CASSVVGPTGVRTEAFF
abundance: few
j_gene: TRBJ1-1
d_gene: TRBD1
v_gene: TRBV9
len: 17

CDR3nt: TGTGCCAGCAGCTCAGCAAGATACAATGAGCAGTTCTTC
CDR3aa: CASSSARYNEQFF
abundance: .
j_gene: TRBJ2-1
d_gene: .
v_gene: TRBV11-2
len: 13

CDR3nt: TGTGCCAGCAGCCCTCGCCGACTAGCGGGACTGTACGAGCAGTACTTC
CDR3aa: CASSPRRLAGLYEQYF
abundance: .
j_gene: TRBJ2-7
d_gene: TRBD2
v_gene: TRBV7-8
len: 16

CDR3nt: TGTGCCAGCAGCTCGAACAGGGGGGGCTACACCTTC
CDR3aa: CASSSNRGGYTF
abundance: .
j_gene: TRBJ1-2
d_gene: TRBD1
v_gene: TRBV7-9
len: 12

CDR3nt: TGTGCCAGCAGCTTATTCACCTACCAAGAGACCCAGTACTTC
CDR3aa: CASSLFTYQETQYF
abundance: many
j_gene: TRBJ2-5
d_gene: .
v_gene: TRBV7-2
len: 14

CDR3nt: TGCGCCAGCAGCCAAGAGGTATGGGTCAGGGAGACCCAGTACTTC
CDR3aa: CASSQEVWVRETQYF
abundance: few
j_gene: TRBJ2-5
d_gene: .
v_gene: TRBV4-3
len: 15

CDR3nt: TGTGCCAGCAGTTCCCACCGACAGGACGATATGGAAGCTTTCTTT
CDR3aa: CASSSHRQDDMEAFF
abundance: .
j_gene: TRBJ1-1
d_gene: .
v_gene: TRBV12-3/TRBV12-4
len: 15

CDR3nt: TGCGCCAGCAGTGTACTAAACCTAAATGAAAAACTGTTTTTT
CDR3aa: CASSVLNLNEKLFF
abundance: .
j_gene: TRBJ1-4
d_gene: .
v_gene: TRBV4-1
len: 14

CDR3nt: TGTGCCAGCAGTCCGCCGGGACTTTCTTACAATGAGCAGTTCTTC
CDR3aa: CASSPPGLSYNEQFF
abundance: .
j_gene: TRBJ2-1
d_gene: .
v_gene: TRBV28
len: 15

CDR3nt: TGTGCCAGCAGAGCGGACATTTCGCGGGATTCACCCCTCCACTTT
CDR3aa: CASRADISRDSPLHF
abundance: few
j_gene: TRBJ1-6
d_gene: .
v_gene: TRBV6-1
len: 15

CDR3nt: TGTGCCAGCAGCTTAGCGCTCAGGGCTGGGGCCAACGTCCTGACTTTC
CDR3aa: CASSLALRAGANVLTF
abundance: many
j_gene: TRBJ2-6
d_gene: .
v_gene: TRBV7-2
len: 16

CDR3nt: TGCGCCAGCAGCCACGGGACTAGCGCGTTAAAAGAGACCCAGTACTTC
CDR3aa: CASSHGTSALKETQYF
abundance: .
j_gene: TRBJ2-5
d_gene: TRBD2
v_gene: TRBV4-1
len: 16

CDR3nt: TGTGCCAGCAGCTCACCGGGACTAGTCTACGAGCAGTACTTC
CDR3aa: CASSSPGLVYEQYF
abundance: once
j_gene: TRBJ2-7
d_gene: TRBD2
v_gene: TRBV28
len: 14